A single sample is the source of the 19 T cell receptor beta chains below, sequenced in a study of T cells in Graves' hyperthyroidism and ophthalmopathy. Regions amplified from RNA transcripts were the TCR beta CDR3 regions. The HTBI primer set served for first-round RT-PCR of the TCR CDR3. TCRdb reanalysed the multiplex PCR reads using MiXCR and keeps one entry per CDR3 protein. There are 650,000 to 750,000 distinct CDR3 sequences in the sample; 14% occur only once, and roughly a tenth lies in the top ten. Sequenced: blood. These receptors originate from a woman aged 18-29 years with Graves' hyperthyroidism.

At least ten counts were recorded for this clonotype. The chain joins TRBV18 to TRBJ1-1; D is perhaps TRBD1 (6 bases). The CDR3 is made up of 14 amino acids. Trimming stripped 3 bases from V and 5 bases from J, with 13 bases between. The germline gives CDR1 KGHSH, CDR2 LQKENI. CDR3 loop: CASSPYTGMTEAFF. The CDR3 DNA reads TGTGCCAGCTCACCCTATACAGGGATGACTGAAGCTTTCTTT.

This clonotype was picked up many times. This rearrangement joins TRBV12-3 or TRBV12-4 to TRBJ2-3; D gene unclear. The V gene lost 3 bases and the J gene lost 4 bases, with 14 bases spanning the gap. The CDR3 is made up of 15 amino acids. The CDR3 DNA reads TGTGCCAGCAGTTTCTCCCTGCCTGAACCAGATACGCAGTATTTT. This codes for CASSFSLPEPDTQYF.

This clonotype has a count of ten or more. The chain couples TRBV7-2 to TRBJ2-1, with 9 bases lining up with TRBD2. The length of the CDR3 is 17 residues. Germline values: CDR1 SGHTA, CDR2 FQGNSA. Trimming took 6 bases from V and 0 from J; bases not matched to a gene: 9. CDR3 loop: CASSGGLAGFSYNEQFF. DNA of the CDR3: TGTGCCAGCAGTGGGGGGCTAGCGGGATTCTCCTACAATGAGCAGTTCTTC.

The J gene is TRBJ1-2, the V gene TRBV7-3, with 8 bases aligning to TRBD1. The length of the CDR3 is 15 residues. V was pared by 5 bases and J by 4 bases, with 9 bases of the junction left unmatched. CDR1 is SGHTA, CDR2 FQGTGA, per germline. The CDR3 sequence is CASSPSGGAAYGYTF. CDR3 bases: TGTGCCAGCAGCCCATCAGGGGGCGCAGCCTATGGCTACACCTTC.

This clonotype was counted only a few times. The chain uses TRBV4-3 and TRBJ1-6; tentative D call: TRBD1 (6 bases). CDR1 LGHNA and CDR2 YSLEER come from the germline V gene. V lost 4 bases and J lost 7, with 14 bases in between. CDR3 length: 15 residues. The CDR3 spells CASSPIWGANSPLHF. The DNA of the CDR3 is TGCGCCAGCAGCCCTATATGGGGGGCGAATTCACCCCTCCACTTT.

Only a few counts were recorded for this clonotype. The rearrangement joins TRBV7-9 to TRBJ2-1; 7 bases agree with TRBD1. V lost 4 bases to trimming and J lost 13 bases; unmatched junction nucleotides: 10. The germline CDR1 and CDR2 sequences are SEHNR and FQNEAQ (reference sequence). The CDR3 extends over 13 amino acids. The CDR3 DNA reads as TGTGCCAGCAGCTCCTCACCAACAGGGGAACAGTTCTTC. Residues: CASSSSPTGEQFF. Based on the CDR3 plus reference TRBV7-9 and TRBJ2-1, the full variable domain is DTGVSQNPRHKITKRGQNVTFRCDPISEHNRLYWYRQTLGQGPEFLTYFQNEAQLEKSRLLSDRFSAERPKGSFSTLEIQRTEQGDSAMYLCASSSSPTGEQFFGPGTRLTVL.

At least ten counts were recorded for this clonotype. CDR3 sequence (DNA): TGTGCCACCTGGAGACTAGCGGGAGGATACGAGCAGTACTTC. Its translation is CATWRLAGGYEQYF. The rearrangement links TRBV28 to TRBJ2-7, with TRBD2 matching 13 bases. The CDR3 contains 14 residues. V lost 10 bases to trimming and J lost 4 bases; unmatched junction nucleotides: 7. Looked up from germline, CDR1 is MDHEN and CDR2 is SYDVKM.

The rearrangement uses TRBV11-2 and TRBJ2-7; D may be TRBD1 or TRBD2 (6 bases each). V was clipped by 5 bases and J by 1 base, with 18 bases between them. CDR1 SGHAT and CDR2 FQNNGV come from the germline V gene. The CDR3 length is 16 residues. The CDR3 sequence is CASSPGDGLYSYEQYF. The CDR3, as DNA: TGTGCCAGCAGCCCAGGGGACGGACTATATTCCTACGAGCAGTACTTC.

Ten or more counts support this clonotype. The chain recombines TRBV20-1 with TRBJ2-7; D is uncertain. Germline loops: CDR1 DFQATT, CDR2 SNEGSKA (reference sequence). The CDR3 has 11 amino acids. V was cut by 0 bases and J by 4 bases, with 4 bases left in between. CDR3 amino acids: CSAREGYEQYF. The CDR3 DNA sequence: TGCAGTGCTAGAGAAGGTTACGAGCAGTACTTC.

This clonotype was observed a handful of times. This chain joins TRBV7-9 and TRBJ2-3, with D unclear. The CDR3 totals 15 residues. V dropped 3 bases and J dropped 6 bases, with 16 bases sitting between them. Germline V CDR1 and CDR2: SEHNR, FQNEAQ (reference sequence). The CDR3 DNA is TGTGCCAGCAGCTTGATCGGAGCGCGTTTGGATACGCAGTATTTT. Its translation: CASSLIGARLDTQYF.

This clonotype was counted ten times or more. This chain connects TRBV20-1 to TRBJ2-7, with TRBD2 identical over 10 bases. CDR1 and CDR2 (germline): DFQATT, SNEGSKA (reference sequence). The V gene end was trimmed by 3 bases and the J gene end by 3 bases; junction bases not matched to a gene: 2. CDR3 size: 13 residues. In DNA, the CDR3 is TGCAGTGCTAGCGCTAGCGGGAGCTACGAGCAGTACTTC. Its protein product is CSASASGSYEQYF.

This clonotype was picked up a small number of times. V usage is TRBV4-3 and J usage is TRBJ2-7; 12 bases agree with TRBD1. The germline CDR1 and CDR2 sequences are LGHNA and YSLEER. Trimming at V came to 4 bases and at J to 3 bases, leaving 7 bases not matched to a gene. The CDR3 sequence is 16 residues long. CDR3 residues: CASSPQGTGGSYEQYF. The DNA of the CDR3 is TGCGCCAGCAGCCCCCAAGGGACAGGGGGCAGCTACGAGCAGTACTTC.

The chain is built from TRBV19 and TRBJ2-5, with D unclear. This CDR3 has 14 amino acids. In germline, CDR1 is LNHDA, CDR2 SQIVND (reference sequence). The ends were cut back, 5 bases at V and 0 bases at J, with 10 bases in the middle. The CDR3 loop reads CASSRLGNQETQYF. The CDR3 region has the DNA TGTGCCAGTAGTCGACTGGGTAACCAAGAGACCCAGTACTTC.

Comment on this clonotype: This could be a read error, since a much larger clone is one nucleotide away. The rearrangement joins TRBV3-1 to TRBJ2-1; TRBD2 is a possible D gene (5 bases). Germline V lookup: CDR1 LGHDT, CDR2 YNNKEL (reference sequence). The V end lost 6 bases, the J end lost 12 bases, and 15 bases lay between the germline ends. This CDR3 is 12 amino acids long. The CDR3: CASSGRGYGQFF. As DNA, the CDR3 is TGTGCCAGCAGTGGTCGGGGATATGGGCAGTTCTTC.

Ten or more counts support this clonotype. The rearrangement joins TRBV2 to TRBJ1-3; D call uncertain. Germline V gene data show CDR1 as SNHLY and CDR2 as FYNNEI. Trimming cost V 3 bases and J 2 bases, with 11 bases left between them. This CDR3 contains 15 residues. The CDR3 DNA sequence: TGTGCCAGCAGTGATAGAGGTCTGCCTGGAAACACCATATATTTT. It codes for CASSDRGLPGNTIYF.

There are a few counts of this clonotype. The chain carries TRBV5-1 and TRBJ1-6; possibly TRBD1 for D (6 bases). In germline, CDR1 is SGHRS, CDR2 YFSETQ. The ends were cut back, 2 bases at V and 10 bases at J, with 10 bases in the middle. The CDR3 loop spans 13 amino acids. The CDR3 region is CASSLGGTSPLHF. The DNA of the CDR3 is TGCGCCAGCAGCTTAGGGGGGACCTCACCCCTCCACTTT.

This clonotype was counted between two and nine times. The chain has TRBV20-1 and TRBJ1-4; D remains ambiguous. Germline assignment: CDR1 DFQATT and CDR2 SNEGSKA (reference sequence). Trimming removed 3 bases at V and 4 bases at J, with 12 bases between. This CDR3 spans 14 amino acids. CDR3 sequence reads: CSASPSVINEKLFF. The CDR3 DNA reads as TGCAGTGCTAGTCCATCCGTGATTAATGAAAAACTGTTTTTT.

This clonotype occurred a few times. J is TRBJ1-4 and V is TRBV6-1; no definite D call. V was trimmed by 7 bases and J by 2 bases, leaving 8 bases between them. This CDR3 spans 13 amino acids. The germline V gene has CDR1 MNHNS and CDR2 SASEGT. CDR3 sequence: CASTPRTNEKLFF. The CDR3 DNA is TGTGCCAGCACCCCCCGGACTAATGAAAAACTGTTTTTT.

This clonotype was counted ten times or more. The J gene is TRBJ2-7, the V gene TRBV29-1; no clear D gene. Looked up from germline, CDR1 is SQVTM and CDR2 is ANQGSEA. Trimming stripped 3 bases from V and 0 bases from J, with 9 bases between. The CDR3 sequence is 13 residues long. The CDR3 loop is CSVESASSYEQYF. DNA for the CDR3: TGCAGCGTTGAGAGTGCAAGCTCCTACGAGCAGTACTTC.